A single sample gave rise to the 5 T cell receptor beta chains below, sequenced in a study of T-cell reconstitution after alpha-beta-depleted transplantation in children. The TCRbeta library incorporated unique molecular identifiers. TCRdb called the PCR reads again in MiXCR, with one record for every CDR3 protein. The sample carries about 300,000 distinct CDR3 sequences, around 9.1% recorded once. Sequenced material: PBMCs, taken before TCRalphabeta/CD19-depleted stem cell transplant. These receptors were taken from a boy younger than two with acute myeloid leukemia, due to receive a stem cell transplant.

This clonotype came up many times. The chain combines TRBV6-5 with TRBJ2-7; D is perhaps TRBD2 (6 bases). The germline V gene has CDR1 MNHEY and CDR2 SVGAGI. Trimming took 0 bases from V and 2 from J, leaving 8 bases between them. The CDR3 has 14 residues. CDR3 DNA: TGTGCCAGCAGTTACTCGCCTAGCGCCTACGAGCAGTACTTC. Translating it yields CASSYSPSAYEQYF.

This clonotype was counted at least ten times. V usage is TRBV12-3 or TRBV12-4 and J usage is TRBJ2-7; TRBD2 aligns across 8 bases. This CDR3 is 14 amino acids long. Trimming removed 7 bases from V and 4 bases from J; junction bases left unmatched: 9. DNA of the CDR3: TGTGCCAGCAAATCGGGAGGGGTTAATTACGAGCAGTACTTC. Its protein is CASKSGGVNYEQYF.

This clonotype was counted many times. J is TRBJ2-2 and V is TRBV5-1; D is possibly TRBD1 (5 bases). CDR1 and CDR2 from the germline V gene are SGHRS and YFSETQ. The V and J ends lost 0 bases and 9 bases respectively, with 12 bases between them. The CDR3 runs 14 residues. The CDR3 sequence: CASSLAQGRRELFF. The CDR3 DNA reads TGCGCCAGCAGCTTGGCCCAGGGAAGGCGGGAGCTGTTTTTT.

The chain couples TRBV5-1 to TRBJ1-5; possible D gene TRBD1, 6 bases. V lost 0 bases, J lost 8 bases, and 15 bases lay in between. This CDR3 has 15 residues. From germline, CDR1 is SGHRS and CDR2 YFSETQ. The CDR3 region is CASSLEAGVNEPQHF. DNA of the CDR3: TGCGCCAGCAGCTTGGAGGCAGGGGTTAATGAGCCCCAGCATTTT.

The chain joins TRBV19 to TRBJ2-3; 11 nucleotides align to TRBD1. The CDR3 totals 16 residues. V lost 2 bases to trimming and J lost 2 bases; unmatched junction nucleotides: 3. Per the germline V gene, CDR1 is LNHDA and CDR2 is SQIVND (reference sequence). The CDR3 reads CASSILGQGVTDTQYF. In nucleotides, the CDR3 is TGTGCCAGTAGTATATTGGGACAGGGGGTCACAGATACGCAGTATTTT.